A selection of T cell receptor beta chains follows, all from one sample in a study of T cell changes during pregnancy in multiple sclerosis. Only in-frame clones appear in the TCRdb table, and some are missing; sequencing was by immunoSEQ multiplex PCR. The sample lists tens of thousands of clones; 80% to 95% were seen once. The sequencing here drew on CD4+ T cells from peripheral blood mononuclear cells, taken after pregnancy. These receptors were collected from a female donor in good health, enrolled as a control in a pregnancy study. Each CDR3 is given with its conserved first and last residue. A D gene is named only where the DNA matches it firmly. Size is stated for part of the rows, as once, few or many counts, or as a class when the clone is expanded.

CDR3aa: CASSSQGADGNTEAFF; CDR3nt: TGTGCCAGCAGTTCCCAGGGGGCCGACGGGAACACTGAAGCTTTCTTT; d_gene: TRBD1; abundance: .; j_gene: TRBJ1-1; v_gene: TRBV6-6
CDR3aa: CASSLADSVNSPLHF; CDR3nt: TGTGCCAGCAGCTTGGCCGATAGTGTTAATTCACCCCTCCACTTT; d_gene: .; abundance: few; j_gene: TRBJ1-6; v_gene: TRBV5-5
CDR3aa: CASSSWDRTLNYGYTF; CDR3nt: TGTGCCAGCAGTTCCTGGGACAGAACTCTAAACTATGGCTACACCTTC; d_gene: TRBD1; abundance: once; j_gene: TRBJ1-2; v_gene: TRBV7-2
CDR3aa: CASSQDGGQGVNTEAFF; CDR3nt: TGCGCCAGCAGCCAAGATGGAGGACAGGGAGTGAACACTGAAGCTTTCTTT; d_gene: TRBD1; abundance: .; j_gene: TRBJ1-1; v_gene: TRBV4-3
CDR3aa: CASSIQGSSYNSPLHF; CDR3nt: TGTGCCAGTAGTATACAGGGGAGCTCCTATAATTCACCCCTCCACTTT; d_gene: .; abundance: .; j_gene: TRBJ1-6; v_gene: TRBV19
CDR3aa: CASSYGERVNGGYTF; CDR3nt: TGTGCCAGCAGTTACGGGGAGCGGGTGAATGGTGGCTACACCTTC; d_gene: .; abundance: .; j_gene: TRBJ1-2; v_gene: TRBV6-5
CDR3aa: CASSTGLAGGPTGELFF; CDR3nt: TGCGCCAGCAGCACGGGACTAGCGGGGGGCCCCACCGGGGAGCTGTTTTTT; d_gene: TRBD2; abundance: .; j_gene: TRBJ2-2; v_gene: TRBV5-1
CDR3aa: CASSFYTVNTIYF; CDR3nt: TGTGCCAGCAGCTTTTACACCGTAAACACCATATATTTT; d_gene: .; abundance: .; j_gene: TRBJ1-3; v_gene: TRBV5-6
CDR3aa: CAIRRQGKGELFF; CDR3nt: TGTGCCATCCGTAGACAGGGGAAAGGGGAGCTGTTTTTT; d_gene: TRBD1; abundance: few; j_gene: TRBJ2-2; v_gene: TRBV27
CDR3aa: CASSPGGGLNTEAFF; CDR3nt: TGTGCCAGCTCACCGGGGGGAGGGTTGAACACTGAAGCTTTCTTT; d_gene: .; abundance: .; j_gene: TRBJ1-1; v_gene: TRBV18
CDR3aa: CATHEPGHPSYNEQFF; CDR3nt: TGTGCCACCCACGAACCGGGACACCCTTCGTACAATGAGCAGTTCTTC; d_gene: .; abundance: once; j_gene: TRBJ2-1; v_gene: TRBV6-6
CDR3aa: CASSLGAQGKGEKLFF; CDR3nt: TGTGCCAGCAGCTTAGGGGCACAGGGGAAGGGAGAAAAACTGTTTTTT; d_gene: TRBD1; abundance: once; j_gene: TRBJ1-4; v_gene: TRBV7-9
CDR3aa: CASPPEVLSSGNTIYF; CDR3nt: TGTGCCAGCCCACCAGAGGTCCTAAGCTCTGGAAACACCATATATTTT; d_gene: .; abundance: .; j_gene: TRBJ1-3; v_gene: TRBV18
CDR3aa: CASSQDAGNTEAFF; CDR3nt: TGTGCCAGCAGCCAGGATGCGGGGAACACTGAAGCTTTCTTT; d_gene: .; abundance: .; j_gene: TRBJ1-1; v_gene: TRBV14
CDR3aa: CASSRDGRGGYTF; CDR3nt: TGTGCCAGCAGCCGCGACGGCCGAGGGGGCTACACCTTC; d_gene: .; abundance: once; j_gene: TRBJ1-2; v_gene: TRBV7-2
CDR3aa: CASILADRGQSEQYF; CDR3nt: TGTGCCAGCATCTTAGCCGACAGGGGGCAAAGCGAGCAGTACTTC; d_gene: TRBD1; abundance: .; j_gene: TRBJ2-7; v_gene: TRBV6-1
CDR3aa: CASSFLGKTNRQETQYF; CDR3nt: TGTGCCAGCAGTTTCCTGGGAAAGACTAATCGACAAGAGACCCAGTACTTC; d_gene: .; abundance: .; j_gene: TRBJ2-5; v_gene: TRBV27
CDR3aa: CATTPGDTEAFF; CDR3nt: TGTGCCACCACCCCGGGGGACACTGAAGCTTTCTTT; d_gene: .; abundance: .; j_gene: TRBJ1-1; v_gene: TRBV10-3
CDR3aa: CASSGWGGKDTEAFF; CDR3nt: TGTGCCAGCTCAGGTTGGGGGGGGAAGGACACTGAAGCTTTCTTT; d_gene: .; abundance: .; j_gene: TRBJ1-1; v_gene: TRBV18
CDR3aa: CASSEAQSRGNEQFF; CDR3nt: TGTGCCAGCAGTGAAGCGCAATCCCGGGGCAATGAGCAGTTCTTC; d_gene: .; abundance: once; j_gene: TRBJ2-1; v_gene: TRBV6-1
CDR3aa: CASTIQGSETQYF; CDR3nt: TGTGCCAGCACCATACAGGGGTCGGAGACCCAGTACTTC; d_gene: TRBD1; abundance: .; j_gene: TRBJ2-5; v_gene: TRBV5-4
CDR3aa: CASSYSGPATNEKLFF; CDR3nt: TGTGCCAGCAGTTACTCTGGGCCAGCAACTAATGAAAAACTGTTTTTT; d_gene: .; abundance: once; j_gene: TRBJ1-4; v_gene: TRBV6-5
CDR3aa: CASSKGHHEQYF; CDR3nt: TGTGCCAGTAGTAAGGGACACCACGAGCAGTACTTC; d_gene: .; abundance: .; j_gene: TRBJ2-7; v_gene: TRBV19
CDR3aa: CAWNFGTGGYNEQFF; CDR3nt: TGTGCCTGGAATTTCGGGACAGGGGGGTACAATGAGCAGTTCTTC; d_gene: TRBD1; abundance: .; j_gene: TRBJ2-1; v_gene: TRBV30
CDR3aa: CASRGAENYGYTF; CDR3nt: TGTGCCAGCAGAGGCGCGGAGAACTATGGCTACACCTTC; d_gene: .; abundance: .; j_gene: TRBJ1-2; v_gene: TRBV6-6
CDR3aa: CASSYSQGTAKNIQYF; CDR3nt: TGTGCCAGCAGTTACTCACAGGGGACGGCCAAAAACATTCAGTACTTC; d_gene: TRBD1; abundance: few; j_gene: TRBJ2-4; v_gene: TRBV6-6
CDR3aa: CASSFHRAGTYEQYF; CDR3nt: TGTGCCAGCAGTTTTCACAGGGCAGGAACCTACGAGCAGTACTTC; d_gene: .; abundance: .; j_gene: TRBJ2-7; v_gene: TRBV28